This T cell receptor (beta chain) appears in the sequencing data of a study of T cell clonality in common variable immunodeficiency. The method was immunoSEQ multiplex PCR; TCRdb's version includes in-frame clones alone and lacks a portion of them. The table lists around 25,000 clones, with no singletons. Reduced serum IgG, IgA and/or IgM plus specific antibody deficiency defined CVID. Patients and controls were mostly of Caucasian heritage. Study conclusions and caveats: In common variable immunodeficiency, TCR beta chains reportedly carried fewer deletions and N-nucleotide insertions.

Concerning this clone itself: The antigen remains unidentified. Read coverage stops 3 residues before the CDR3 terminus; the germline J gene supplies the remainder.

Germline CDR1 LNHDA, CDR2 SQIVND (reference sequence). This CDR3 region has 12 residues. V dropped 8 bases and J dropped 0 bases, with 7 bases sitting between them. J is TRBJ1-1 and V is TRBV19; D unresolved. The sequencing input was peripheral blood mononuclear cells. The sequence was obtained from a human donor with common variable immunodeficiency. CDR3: CASLNLNTEAFF. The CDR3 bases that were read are TGTGCCAGTCTAAACCTGAACACTGAA.